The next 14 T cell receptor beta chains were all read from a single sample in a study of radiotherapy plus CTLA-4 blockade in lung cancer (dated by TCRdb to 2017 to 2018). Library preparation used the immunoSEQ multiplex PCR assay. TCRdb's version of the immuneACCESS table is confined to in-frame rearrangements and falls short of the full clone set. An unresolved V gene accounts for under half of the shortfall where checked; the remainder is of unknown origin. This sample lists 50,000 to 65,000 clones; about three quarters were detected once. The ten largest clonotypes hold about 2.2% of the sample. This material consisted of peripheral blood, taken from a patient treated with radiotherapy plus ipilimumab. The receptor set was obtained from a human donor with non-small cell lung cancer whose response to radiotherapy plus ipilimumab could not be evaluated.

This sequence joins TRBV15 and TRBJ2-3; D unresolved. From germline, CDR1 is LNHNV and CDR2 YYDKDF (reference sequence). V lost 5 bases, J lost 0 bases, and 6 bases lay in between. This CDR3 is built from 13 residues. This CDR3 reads CATSQHSTDTQYF. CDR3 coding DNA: TGTGCCACCAGCCAACATAGCACAGATACGCAGTATTTT.

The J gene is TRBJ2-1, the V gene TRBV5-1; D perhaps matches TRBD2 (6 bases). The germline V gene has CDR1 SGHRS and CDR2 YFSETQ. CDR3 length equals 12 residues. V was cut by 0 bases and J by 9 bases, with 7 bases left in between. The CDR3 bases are TGCGCCAGCAGCTTGGATAGCGGTGAGCAGTTCTTC. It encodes CASSLDSGEQFF.

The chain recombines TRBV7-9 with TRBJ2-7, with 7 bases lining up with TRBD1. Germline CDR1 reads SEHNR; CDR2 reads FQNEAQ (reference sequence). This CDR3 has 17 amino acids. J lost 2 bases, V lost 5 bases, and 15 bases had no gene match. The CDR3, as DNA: TGTGCCAGCAGCCCCCTGGCGAGGGGACAGTCTGCCTACGAGCAGTACTTC. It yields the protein CASSPLARGQSAYEQYF.

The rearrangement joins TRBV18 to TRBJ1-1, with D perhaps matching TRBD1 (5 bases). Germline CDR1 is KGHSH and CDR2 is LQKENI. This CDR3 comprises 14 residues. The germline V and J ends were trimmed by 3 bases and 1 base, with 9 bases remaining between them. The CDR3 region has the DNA TGTGCCAGCTCACCGCCTACAGGGAACACTGAAGCTTTCTTT. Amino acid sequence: CASSPPTGNTEAFF.

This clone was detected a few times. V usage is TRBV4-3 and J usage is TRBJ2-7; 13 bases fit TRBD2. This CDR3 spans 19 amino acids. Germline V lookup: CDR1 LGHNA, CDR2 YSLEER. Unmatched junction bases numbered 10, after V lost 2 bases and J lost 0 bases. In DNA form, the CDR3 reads TGCGCCAGCAGCCAACGGGACTCCTGGACTAGCGGGAGCTCCTACGAGCAGTACTTC. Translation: CASSQRDSWTSGSSYEQYF.

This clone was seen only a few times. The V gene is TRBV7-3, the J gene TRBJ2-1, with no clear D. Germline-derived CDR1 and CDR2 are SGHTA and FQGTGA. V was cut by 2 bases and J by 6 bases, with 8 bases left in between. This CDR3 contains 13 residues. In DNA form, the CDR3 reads TGTGCCAGCAGCTTAGCAGGTCTCAATGAGCAGTTCTTC. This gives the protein CASSLAGLNEQFF.

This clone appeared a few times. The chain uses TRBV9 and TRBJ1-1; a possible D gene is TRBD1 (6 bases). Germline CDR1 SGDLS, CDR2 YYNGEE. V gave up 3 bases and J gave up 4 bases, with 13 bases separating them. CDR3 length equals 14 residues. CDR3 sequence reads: CASSGGKGGTEAFF. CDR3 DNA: TGTGCCAGCAGCGGGGGGAAAGGGGGCACTGAAGCTTTCTTT.

The CDR3 sequence: CASSGLREYGYTF. In DNA form, the CDR3 reads TGTGCCAGCAGTGGGTTAAGGGAGTATGGCTACACCTTC. The chain is built from TRBV6-1 and TRBJ1-2; D unclear. Trimming took off 4 bases at V and 5 bases at J, with 11 bases between the two ends. The CDR3 consists of 13 residues. Germline CDR1 and CDR2: MNHNS and SASEGT.

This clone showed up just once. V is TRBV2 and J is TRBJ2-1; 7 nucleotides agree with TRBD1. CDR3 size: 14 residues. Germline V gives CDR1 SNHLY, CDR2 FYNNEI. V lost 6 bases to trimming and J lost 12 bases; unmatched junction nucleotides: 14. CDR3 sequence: CASRGITGVQGQFF. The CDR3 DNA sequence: TGTGCCAGCAGGGGAATTACAGGGGTCCAGGGGCAGTTCTTC.

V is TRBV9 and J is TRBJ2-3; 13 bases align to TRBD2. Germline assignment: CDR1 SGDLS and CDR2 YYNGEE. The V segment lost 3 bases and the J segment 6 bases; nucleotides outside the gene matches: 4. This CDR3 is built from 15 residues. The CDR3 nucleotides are TGTGCCAGCAGCGAAGGGACTAGCGGGAAGGATACGCAGTATTTT. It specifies CASSEGTSGKDTQYF.

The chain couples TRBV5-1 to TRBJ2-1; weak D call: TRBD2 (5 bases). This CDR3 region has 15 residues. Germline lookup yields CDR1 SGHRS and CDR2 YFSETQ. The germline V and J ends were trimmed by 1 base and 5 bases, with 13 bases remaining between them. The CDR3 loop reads CASSLFPGINNEQFF. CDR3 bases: TGCGCCAGCAGCTTGTTCCCCGGGATAAACAATGAGCAGTTCTTC.

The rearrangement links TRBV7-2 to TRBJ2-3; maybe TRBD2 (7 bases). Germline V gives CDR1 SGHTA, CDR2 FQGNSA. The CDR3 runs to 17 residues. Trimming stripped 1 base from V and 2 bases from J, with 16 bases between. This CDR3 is CASSLGGGPSNTDTQYF. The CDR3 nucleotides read TGTGCCAGCAGCTTAGGGGGGGGGCCGAGTAACACAGATACGCAGTATTTT.

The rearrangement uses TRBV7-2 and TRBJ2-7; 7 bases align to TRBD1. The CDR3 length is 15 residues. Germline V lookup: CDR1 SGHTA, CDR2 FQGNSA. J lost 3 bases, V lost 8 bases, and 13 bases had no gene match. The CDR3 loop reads CASQPHRGVDYEQYF. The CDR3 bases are TGTGCCAGCCAGCCCCACAGGGGAGTCGACTACGAGCAGTACTTC.

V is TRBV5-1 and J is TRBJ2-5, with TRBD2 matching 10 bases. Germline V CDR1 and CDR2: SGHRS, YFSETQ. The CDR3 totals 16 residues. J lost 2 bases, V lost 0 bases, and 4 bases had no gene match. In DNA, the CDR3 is TGCGCCAGCAGCTTGGGGACTAGCGGCGCACAAGAGACCCAGTACTTC. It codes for CASSLGTSGAQETQYF.